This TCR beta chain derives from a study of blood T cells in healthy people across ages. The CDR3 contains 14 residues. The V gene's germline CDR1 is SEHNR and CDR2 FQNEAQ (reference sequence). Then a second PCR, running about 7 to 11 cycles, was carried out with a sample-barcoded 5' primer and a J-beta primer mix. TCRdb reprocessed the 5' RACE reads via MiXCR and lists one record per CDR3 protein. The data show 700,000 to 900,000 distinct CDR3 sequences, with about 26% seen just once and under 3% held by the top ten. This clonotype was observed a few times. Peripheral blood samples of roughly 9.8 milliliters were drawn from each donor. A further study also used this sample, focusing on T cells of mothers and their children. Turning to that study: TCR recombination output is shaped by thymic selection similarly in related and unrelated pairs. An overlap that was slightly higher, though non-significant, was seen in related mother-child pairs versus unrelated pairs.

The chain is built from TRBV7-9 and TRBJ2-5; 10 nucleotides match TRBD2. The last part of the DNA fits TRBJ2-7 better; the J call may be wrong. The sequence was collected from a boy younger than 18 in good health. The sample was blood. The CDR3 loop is CAISPSGSSYEQYF. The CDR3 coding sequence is TGTGCCATCTCCCCTAGCGGGAGCTCCTACGAGCAGTACTTC.